This entry lists 11 T cell receptor beta chains sequenced from one sample in a study of post-analysis software for immune sequencing data. For these TCRs, the target antigens are not known. Study-wide results and limits: Several TRBV segments (TRBV5-6, TRBV5-1 and TRBV20-1 among them) occurred more frequently in patients than in controls.

Unique molecular identifiers tagged the TCR beta cDNA libraries. TCRdb passed the PCR reads through MiXCR, listing each CDR3 protein once. The sample comprises around 260,000 distinct CDR3 sequences, 36% of which are singletons, and approximately 4.6% rests with the top ten. The sample was blood. All receptors derive from a girl aged 10-17 years with multiple sclerosis.

This chain uses TRBV12-3 or TRBV12-4 with TRBJ2-1; 8 bases are shared with TRBD1. V shed 6 bases and J 0 bases; nucleotides not matched to a gene: 10. The CDR3 extends over 17 amino acids. CDR3 protein: CASRRQSTGGSYNEQFF. Written as DNA, the CDR3 is TGTGCCAGCAGACGACAATCAACAGGGGGCTCCTACAATGAGCAGTTCTTC.

The rearrangement uses TRBV6-5 and TRBJ2-4; D is unresolved. In germline, CDR1 is MNHEY, CDR2 SVGAGI. V lost 0 bases, J lost 13 bases, and 16 bases lay in between. The CDR3 is 14 residues long. The CDR3: CASSYSGSPTEQYF. In nucleotides, the CDR3 is TGTGCCAGCAGTTACTCGGGGTCACCGACGGAGCAGTACTTC.

About this clonotype itself: A read error may account for a junction end that differs from germline. In nucleotides, the CDR3 is TGTGTCAGCAGCGCACTAGCGGGGGCCCGGTTCAGGGAGCTGTTTTTT. Encoded protein: CVSSALAGARFRELFF. V and J are TRBV7-8 and TRBJ2-2, with 11 nucleotides matching TRBD2. This CDR3 is 16 amino acids long. Looked up from germline, CDR1 is SGHVS and CDR2 is FQNEAQ.

The chain employs TRBV20-1 and TRBJ1-1, with a weak D call TRBD1 (6 bases). V lost 6 bases and J lost 3, with 23 bases in between. In germline, CDR1 is DFQATT, CDR2 SNEGSKA (reference sequence). The CDR3 has 16 amino acids. The DNA for the CDR3 is TGCAGTGCGAGACCGACAGGACGGGTCATGGACACTGAAGCTTTCTTT. Translating it yields CSARPTGRVMDTEAFF.

The chain combines TRBV5-5 with TRBJ1-2, with D uncertain. The CDR3 extends over 17 amino acids. V shed 3 bases and J shed 2 bases, with 20 bases lying between them. Germline values: CDR1 SGHKS, CDR2 YYEKEE (reference sequence). CDR3 in DNA: TGTGCCAGCAGCTCCCCCTACGGAGACACTCCCAACTATGGCTACACCTTC. The encoded protein is CASSSPYGDTPNYGYTF.

The chain is built from TRBV19 and TRBJ1-5; D gene uncertain. Trimming removed 3 bases from V and 1 base from J, with 16 bases in between. Germline V gene lookup returns CDR1 LNHDA and CDR2 SQIVND (reference sequence). The length of the CDR3 is 17 residues. The CDR3 sequence is CASSMGPGGPSNQPQHF. The CDR3 nucleotides read TGTGCCAGTAGTATGGGCCCGGGCGGGCCCAGCAATCAGCCCCAGCATTTT. The full variable domain, completed using reference TRBV19 and TRBJ1-5, is DGGITQSPKYLFRKEGQNVTLSCEQNLNHDAMYWYRQDPGQGLRLIYYSQIVNDFQKGDIAEGYSVSREKKESFPLTVTSAQKNPTAFYLCASSMGPGGPSNQPQHFGDGTRLSIL.

The sample holds a few counts of this clonotype. The rearrangement uses TRBV10-3 and TRBJ1-6; D possibly corresponds to TRBD1 (5 bases). Trimming cost V 5 bases and J 4 bases, with 12 bases left between them. CDR3 size: 15 residues. Germline CDR1 ENHRY, CDR2 SYGVKD. CDR3 coding DNA: TGTGCCATCAGTCGTCAGGGTCCATATAATTCACCCCTCCACTTT. Its protein product is CAISRQGPYNSPLHF.

This chain joins TRBV5-1 and TRBJ1-6; D is ambiguous. Per germline, CDR1 SGHRS and CDR2 YFSETQ. The CDR3 has 18 residues. V shed 4 bases and J shed 0 bases, with 17 bases lying between them. The CDR3 coding sequence is TGCGCCAGCAGCCTTGCGACCCCGGGGAGCTCCTATAATTCACCCCTCCACTTT. This gives the protein CASSLATPGSSYNSPLHF.

This clonotype was seen many times. V and J are TRBV28 and TRBJ2-5, with D maybe TRBD2 (5 bases). Trimming shortened V by 6 bases and J by 9 bases, and 14 bases separated the two germline ends. This CDR3 has 12 amino acids. The germline V gene has CDR1 MDHEN and CDR2 SYDVKM. The chain's CDR3 is CASRSAKRAQYF. The DNA of the CDR3 is TGTGCCAGCAGGAGCGCAAAGAGGGCCCAGTACTTC.

The table lists this clonotype with many counts. The J gene is TRBJ2-1, the V gene TRBV6-2 or TRBV6-3; D is uncertain. Deletions cut 8 bases from V and 8 bases from J, with 10 bases between. CDR1 is MNHEY and CDR2 is SVGEGT in the germline V gene. The CDR3 has 11 residues. The chain's CDR3 is CASSVGYEQFF. CDR3 bases: TGTGCCAGCTCAGTCGGCTATGAGCAGTTCTTC.

This clonotype showed up many times. The CDR3 loop is CASRVGQPSTDTQYF. As DNA, the CDR3 is TGTGCCAGCAGAGTGGGACAGCCTAGCACAGATACGCAGTATTTT. J is TRBJ2-3 and V is TRBV5-8; 7 bases map to TRBD1. The CDR3 runs to 15 residues. J lost 0 bases, V lost 5 bases, and 6 bases had no gene match. Germline CDR1 and CDR2: SGHTS and YDEGEE.